This entry lists 2 T cell receptor beta chains sequenced from one sample in a study of Ad26.COV2.S vaccination and SARS-CoV-2 variants. The treatment denotes: some 20 received Ad26.COV2.S at low or high dose, single or two shots; about five received placebo; per-sample allocation not given. Sampling happened 63 days after the first vaccine or placebo injection. Profiling relied on immunoSEQ multiplex PCR, and the TCRdb table lists in-frame clones only, not all of them. The sample holds a few hundred thousand clones; approximately 88% are singletons and the top ten take roughly 4%. Material: peripheral blood, obtained in a trial of Ad26.COV2.S vaccine versus placebo. Receptors were obtained from a person aged 18-65 years who received the Ad26.COV2.S COVID-19 vaccine or a placebo.

This chain uses TRBV6-2 or TRBV6-3 with TRBJ2-1; 10 nucleotides align to TRBD2. The CDR3 consists of 16 residues. Trimming at V came to 2 bases and at J to 3 bases, leaving 4 bases not matched to a gene. Germline lookup yields CDR1 MNHEY and CDR2 SVGEGT. CDR3 protein: CASSYRTSGYYNEQFF. As DNA, the CDR3 is TGTGCCAGCAGTTACAGGACTAGCGGTTACTACAATGAGCAGTTCTTC.

V and J are TRBV7-2 and TRBJ2-2; D is unresolved. The V gene lost 5 bases and the J gene lost 1 base, with 8 bases spanning the gap. The germline gives CDR1 SGHTA, CDR2 FQGNSA. This CDR3 comprises 14 residues. CDR3 coding DNA: TGTGCCAGCAGCCCCCTACTGAACACCGGGGAGCTGTTTTTT. Translated: CASSPLLNTGELFF.